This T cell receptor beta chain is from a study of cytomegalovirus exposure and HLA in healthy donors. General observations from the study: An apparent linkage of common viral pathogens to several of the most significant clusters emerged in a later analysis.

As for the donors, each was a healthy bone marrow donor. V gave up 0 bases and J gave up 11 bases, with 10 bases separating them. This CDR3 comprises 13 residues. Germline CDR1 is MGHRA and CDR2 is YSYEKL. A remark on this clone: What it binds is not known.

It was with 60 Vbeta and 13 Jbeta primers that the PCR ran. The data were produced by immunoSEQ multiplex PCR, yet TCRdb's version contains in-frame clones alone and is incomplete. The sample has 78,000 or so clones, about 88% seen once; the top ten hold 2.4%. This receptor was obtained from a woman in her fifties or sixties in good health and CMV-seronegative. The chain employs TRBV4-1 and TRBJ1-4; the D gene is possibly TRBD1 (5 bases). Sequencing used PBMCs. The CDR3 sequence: CASSQDREGKLFF. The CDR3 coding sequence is TGCGCCAGCAGCCAAGACAGGGAGGGGAAACTGTTTTTT.